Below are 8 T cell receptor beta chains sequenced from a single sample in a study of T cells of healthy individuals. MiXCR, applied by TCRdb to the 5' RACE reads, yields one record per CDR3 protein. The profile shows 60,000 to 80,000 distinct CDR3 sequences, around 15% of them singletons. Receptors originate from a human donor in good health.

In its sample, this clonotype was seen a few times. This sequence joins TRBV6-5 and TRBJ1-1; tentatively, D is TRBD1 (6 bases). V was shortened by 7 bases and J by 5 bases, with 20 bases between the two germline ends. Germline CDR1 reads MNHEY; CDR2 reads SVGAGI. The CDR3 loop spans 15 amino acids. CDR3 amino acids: CASIGGAPLGTEAFF. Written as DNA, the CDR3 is TGTGCCAGCATTGGGGGGGCCCCCCTAGGAACTGAAGCTTTCTTT.

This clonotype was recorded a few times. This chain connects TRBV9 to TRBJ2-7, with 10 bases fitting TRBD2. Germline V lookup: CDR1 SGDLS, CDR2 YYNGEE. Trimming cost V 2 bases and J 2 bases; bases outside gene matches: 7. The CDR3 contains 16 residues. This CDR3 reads CASSVPSSGGPYEQYF. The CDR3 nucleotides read TGTGCCAGCAGCGTTCCCTCTAGCGGGGGACCCTACGAGCAGTACTTC.

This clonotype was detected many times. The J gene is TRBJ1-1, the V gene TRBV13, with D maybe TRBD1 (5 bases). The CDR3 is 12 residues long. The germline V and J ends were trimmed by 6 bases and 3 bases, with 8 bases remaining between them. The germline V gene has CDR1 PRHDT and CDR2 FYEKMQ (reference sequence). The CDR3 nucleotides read TGTGCCAGCAGTAGGGGTTACACTGAAGCTTTCTTT. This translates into CASSRGYTEAFF.

For the CDR3, the DNA is TGTGCCAGCAGCGGTACGGGATACCAAGAGACCCAGTACTTC. This codes for CASSGTGYQETQYF. This chain joins TRBV7-9 and TRBJ2-5; perhaps TRBD2 as D (5 bases). The CDR3 consists of 14 residues. V gave up 5 bases and J gave up 0 bases, with 10 bases separating them. The germline V gene encodes CDR1 SEHNR and CDR2 FQNEAQ (reference sequence).

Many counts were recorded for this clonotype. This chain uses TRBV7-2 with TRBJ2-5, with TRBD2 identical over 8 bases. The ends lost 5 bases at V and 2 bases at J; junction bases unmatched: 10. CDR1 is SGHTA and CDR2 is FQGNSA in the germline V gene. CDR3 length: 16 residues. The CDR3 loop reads CASSPDGTRGQETQYF. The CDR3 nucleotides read TGTGCCAGCAGCCCTGATGGGACTAGAGGGCAAGAGACCCAGTACTTC.

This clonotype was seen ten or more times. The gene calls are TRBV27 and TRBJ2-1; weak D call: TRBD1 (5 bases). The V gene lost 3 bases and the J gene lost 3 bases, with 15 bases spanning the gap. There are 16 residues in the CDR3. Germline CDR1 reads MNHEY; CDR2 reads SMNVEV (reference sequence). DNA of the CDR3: TGTGCCAGCAGTTTCCTAACAGTAGGACACTACAATGAGCAGTTCTTC. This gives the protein CASSFLTVGHYNEQFF.

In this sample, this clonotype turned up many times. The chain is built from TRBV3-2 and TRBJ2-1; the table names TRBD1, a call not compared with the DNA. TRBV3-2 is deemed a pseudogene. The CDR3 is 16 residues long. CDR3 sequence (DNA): TGTGCCAGCAGCCAAGATACGGGGGGTGATAACAATGAGCAGTTCTTC. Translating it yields CASSQDTGGDNNEQFF.

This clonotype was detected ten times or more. This CDR3 reads CASSEELARFF. The DNA of the CDR3 is TGTGCCAGCAGTGAGGAACTAGCGCGGTTCTTC. The V call is TRBV2, the J call TRBJ2-1, with 7 positions matching TRBD2. The CDR3 is 11 amino acids. Trimming removed 3 bases from V and 15 bases from J; junction bases left unmatched: 5. Germline V gene lookup returns CDR1 SNHLY and CDR2 FYNNEI.